This entry concerns a single TCR beta chain. This entry comes from a study of shared clonotypes between healthy human individuals. The ends lost 1 base at V and 2 bases at J; junction bases unmatched: 4. The CDR3 loop spans 15 amino acids. The germline V gene encodes CDR1 SGHNT and CDR2 YENEEA. Deep-level settings were used for running the assay. Sequenced by immunoSEQ multiplex PCR; TCRdb stores in-frame clones only, minus some. The sample records 1,400,000 or so clones, 98% being singletons. Both subsets, CD45RA+ naive and CD45RA-negative memory, were split from the CD4+ cells. The J gene is TRBJ2-5, the V gene TRBV11-3; 7 bases match TRBD2. What was sequenced was naive CD4+ T cells sorted from blood. Stated subset: CD45RA+ positively selected. The clonotype originates from a man aged 30 to 45 in good health. This chain's CDR3 is CASSLGEGRQETQYF. In DNA, the CDR3 is TGTGCCAGCAGCTTAGGGGAGGGTCGGCAAGAGACCCAGTACTTC.